Sequencing of this T cell receptor beta chain was carried out in a study of human T cells and chemical hapten exposure. Time point: patch test 2, 6 weeks after DPC sensitization. The treatment here: therapeutic diphenylcyclopropenone sensitization with weekly scalp DPC. CDR3 length equals 16 residues. V was pared by 2 bases and J by 7 bases, with 10 bases of the junction left unmatched. TCRdb re-analysed the RACE reads in MiXCR, keeping a single row per CDR3 protein. This table holds 330,000 or so distinct CDR3 sequences, under 6.5% found once. The sequence came from a young woman with alopecia areata. Some clones in this sample may be carry-over from other donors' samples. The chain uses TRBV12-3 or TRBV12-4 and TRBJ2-1, with 8 bases that match TRBD2. The sample here was whole blood, taken in connection with sensitization to the hapten diphenylcyclopropenone (DPC). Here the CDR3 DNA reads TGTGCCAGCAGTTTAAGGGTAGCGGGACCCCCGAATGAGCAGTTCTTC. This gives the protein CASSLRVAGPPNEQFF.